This TCR beta chain was found in a study of cytomegalovirus exposure and HLA in healthy donors. Findings and limits, study-wide: Being productive about 87% or about 30% of the time was typical of most TCR beta V segments in an earlier analysis. Differences between HLA loci emerged in a later analysis of TCR association rates, with DRB1 most and HLA-C fewest.

The PCR made use of 60 Vbeta and 13 Jbeta primers. Clones were read by immunoSEQ multiplex PCR, and TCRdb kept only the in-frame ones, dropping some. The sample shows some 150,000 clones, 60% to 80% of them seen only once. This clone occurred a few times. Its antigen is undetermined. There are 15 residues in the CDR3. Per germline, CDR1 SQVTM and CDR2 ANQGSEA. The trim removed 0 bases at V and 7 bases at J, leaving 7 bases unmatched. This clonotype originated in a man younger than 35 in good health and CMV-seropositive. The sequenced sample consisted of PBMCs. The chain carries TRBV29-1 and TRBJ2-1; 9 bases fit TRBD2. Here the CDR3 DNA reads TGCAGCGTTGAAGAACTGGCGAGCGGGGGGAATGAGCAGTTCTTC. It specifies CSVEELASGGNEQFF.